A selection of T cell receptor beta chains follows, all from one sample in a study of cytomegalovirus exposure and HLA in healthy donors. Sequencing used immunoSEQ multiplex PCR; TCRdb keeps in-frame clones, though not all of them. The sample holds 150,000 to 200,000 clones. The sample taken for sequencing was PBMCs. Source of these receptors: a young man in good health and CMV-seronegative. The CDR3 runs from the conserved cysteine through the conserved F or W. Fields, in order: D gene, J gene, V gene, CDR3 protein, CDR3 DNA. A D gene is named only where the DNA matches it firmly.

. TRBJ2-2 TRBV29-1 CSVARNTGELFF TGCAGCGTAGCCCGAAACACCGGGGAGCTGTTTTTT
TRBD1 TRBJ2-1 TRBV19 CASSAPGTGVRERLNEQFF TGTGCCAGTAGTGCCCCCGGGACAGGGGTGAGGGAGCGCCTCAACGAGCAGTTCTTC
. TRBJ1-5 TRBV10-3 CAISDRKGGTSDQPQHF TGTGCCATCAGTGACCGAAAGGGAGGAACGTCGGATCAGCCCCAGCATTTT
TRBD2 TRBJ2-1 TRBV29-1 CSVDPGLAGNEQFF TGCAGCGTCGACCCGGGACTAGCGGGCAATGAGCAGTTCTTC
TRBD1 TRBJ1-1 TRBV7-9 CASSAQGQGLTEAFF TGTGCCAGCAGCGCACAGGGACAGGGGCTTACTGAAGCTTTCTTT
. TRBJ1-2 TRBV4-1 CASSQQGSRAYGYTF TGCGCCAGCAGCCAACAGGGTTCCCGAGCCTATGGCTACACCTTC
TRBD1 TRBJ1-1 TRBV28 CASTQSTGVGTEAFF TGTGCCAGCACCCAGTCTACAGGGGTGGGCACTGAAGCTTTCTTT
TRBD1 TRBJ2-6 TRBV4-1 CASSQGGQYLSSGANVLTF TGCGCCAGCAGCCAAGGGGGACAGTACCTGAGCTCTGGGGCCAACGTCCTGACTTTC
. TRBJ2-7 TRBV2 CASRGGGRDEQYF TGTGCCAGCAGGGGCGGAGGTCGCGACGAGCAGTACTTC
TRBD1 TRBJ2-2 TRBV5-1 CASSIGQGLGTGELFF TGCGCCAGCAGCATCGGACAGGGTCTTGGCACCGGGGAGCTGTTTTTT
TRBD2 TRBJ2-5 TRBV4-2 CASSQRLAGEVGQETQYF TGTGCCAGCAGCCAAAGACTAGCGGGGGAGGTGGGGCAAGAGACCCAGTACTTC
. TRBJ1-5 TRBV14 CASSQVGGNQPQHF TGTGCCAGCAGCCAGGTGGGAGGCAATCAGCCCCAGCATTTT
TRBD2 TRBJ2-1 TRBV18 CASSTATSGGDNEQFF TGTGCCAGCTCGACCGCGACTAGCGGGGGGGACAATGAGCAGTTCTTC
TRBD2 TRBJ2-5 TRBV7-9 CASSSGLDPETQYF TGTGCCAGCAGCTCCGGACTAGACCCCGAGACCCAGTACTTC
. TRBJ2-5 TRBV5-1 CASSVKETQYF TGCGCCAGCAGCGTTAAAGAGACCCAGTACTTC
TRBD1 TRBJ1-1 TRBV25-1 CASSETGQFTEAFF TGTGCCAGCAGTGAAACGGGACAGTTCACTGAAGCTTTCTTT
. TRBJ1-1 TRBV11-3 CASSLRLNTEAFF TGTGCCAGCAGCTTACGGTTGAACACTGAAGCTTTCTTT
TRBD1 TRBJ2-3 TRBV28 CASSLPGQGTDTQYF TGTGCCAGCAGTTTACCGGGACAGGGCACAGATACGCAGTATTTT
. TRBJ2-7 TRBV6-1 CASSEAPVHYEQYF TGTGCCAGCAGTGAAGCCCCAGTTCACTACGAGCAGTACTTC
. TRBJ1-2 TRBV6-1 CASSPREGNDYGYTF TGTGCCAGCAGCCCAAGGGAGGGGAATGACTATGGCTACACCTTC
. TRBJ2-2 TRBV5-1 CASPRDNTGELFF TGCGCCAGCCCTAGAGACAACACCGGGGAGCTGTTTTTT
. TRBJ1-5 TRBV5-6 CASSSRGGPGQPQHF TGTGCCAGCAGCTCCAGGGGCGGGCCTGGTCAGCCCCAGCATTTT
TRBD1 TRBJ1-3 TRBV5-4 CASSLAPWTGAGNTIYF TGTGCCAGCAGCTTGGCCCCCTGGACAGGGGCTGGAAACACCATATATTTT
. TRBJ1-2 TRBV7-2 CASSPTTGGAVNYGYTF TGTGCCAGCAGCCCCACCACTGGAGGCGCTGTTAACTATGGCTACACCTTC
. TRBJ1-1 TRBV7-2 CASSLSRENTEAFF TGTGCCAGCAGCTTAAGTAGAGAGAACACTGAAGCTTTCTTT
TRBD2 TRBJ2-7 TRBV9 CASSPPSGTSAYEQYF TGTGCCAGCAGCCCACCCTCGGGGACTAGCGCCTACGAGCAGTACTTC
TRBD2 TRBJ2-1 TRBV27 CASNTGTSGRGEQFF TGTGCCAGCAATACCGGGACTAGCGGGAGAGGCGAGCAGTTCTTC
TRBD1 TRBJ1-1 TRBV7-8 CASTWGQTNTEAFF TGTGCCAGCACCTGGGGACAGACGAACACTGAAGCTTTCTTT
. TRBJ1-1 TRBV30 CAWSGLFSAFF TGTGCCTGGAGTGGGCTCTTTTCTGCTTTCTTT
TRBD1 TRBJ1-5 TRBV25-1 CASSETGTGQPQHF TGTGCCAGCAGTGAGACAGGGACAGGTCAGCCCCAGCATTTT
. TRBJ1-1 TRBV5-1 CASSGGGSLNTEAFF TGCGCCAGCAGCGGGGGGGGCAGTCTGAACACTGAAGCTTTCTTT
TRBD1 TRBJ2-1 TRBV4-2 CASGQGEGRLNNEQFF TGTGCCTCTGGACAGGGTGAGGGTAGGCTGAACAATGAGCAGTTCTTC
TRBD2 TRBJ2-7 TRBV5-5 CASSGGSAYEQYF TGTGCCAGCAGCGGCGGGAGTGCCTACGAGCAGTACTTC
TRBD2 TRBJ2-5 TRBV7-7 CASSFSGGASGETQYF TGTGCCAGCAGTTTTAGCGGGGGGGCCTCAGGGGAGACCCAGTACTTC
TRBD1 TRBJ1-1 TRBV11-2 CASSSIRGPTEAFF TGTGCCAGCAGCTCGATCAGGGGGCCCACTGAAGCTTTCTTT
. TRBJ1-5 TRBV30 CAWSVGAAGDQPQHF TGTGCCTGGAGCGTGGGGGCAGCCGGAGATCAGCCCCAGCATTTT
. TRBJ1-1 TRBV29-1 CSVGRGQNTEAFF TGCAGCGTTGGAAGAGGGCAGAACACTGAAGCTTTCTTT
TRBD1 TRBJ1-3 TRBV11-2 CASNPLDRALGNTIYF TGTGCCAGCAACCCACTAGACAGGGCGCTTGGAAACACCATATATTTT
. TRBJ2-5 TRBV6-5 CASTTQGKQTQYF TGTGCCAGCACTACACAGGGTAAACAGACCCAGTACTTC
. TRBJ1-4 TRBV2 CASRGDWSSEKLFF TGTGCCAGCAGGGGGGACTGGAGTTCGGAAAAACTGTTTTTT
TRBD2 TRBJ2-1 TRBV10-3 CAMASGRGLDEQFF TGTGCCATGGCTAGCGGGAGGGGCCTAGATGAGCAGTTCTTC
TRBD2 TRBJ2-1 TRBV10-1 CASSEEGFTGLAEPHNEQFF TGCGCCAGCAGTGAGGAAGGGTTTACGGGACTAGCCGAGCCTCACAATGAGCAGTTCTTC
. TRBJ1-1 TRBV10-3 CAISESRGADTEAFF TGTGCCATCAGTGAGTCGCGGGGGGCGGACACTGAAGCTTTCTTT
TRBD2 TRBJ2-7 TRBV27 CASSLSGTNSYEQYF TGTGCCAGCAGTTTAAGCGGGACTAACTCCTACGAGCAGTACTTC
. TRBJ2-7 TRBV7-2 CASSLEARGYEQYF TGTGCCAGCAGCTTAGAGGCCAGGGGTTACGAGCAGTACTTC
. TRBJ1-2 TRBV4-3 CASSRGGVWGTYGYTF TGCGCCAGCAGCCGGGGGGGGGTTTGGGGAACCTATGGCTACACCTTC
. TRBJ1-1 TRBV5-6 CASSRRFTEAFF TGTGCCAGCAGCCGCCGGTTTACTGAAGCTTTCTTT
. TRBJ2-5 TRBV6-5 CASRRSGQETQYF TGTGCCAGCAGGAGGAGCGGGCAAGAGACCCAGTACTTC
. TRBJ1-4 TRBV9 CASSGPPSGGATNEKLFF TGTGCCAGCAGCGGGCCCCCATCGGGAGGGGCAACTAATGAAAAACTGTTTTTT
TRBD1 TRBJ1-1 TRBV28 CASETGVTTEAFF TGTGCCAGCGAAACAGGGGTAACCACTGAAGCTTTCTTT
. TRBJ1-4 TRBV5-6 CASTLRGGPRGSEKLFF TGTGCCAGCACCTTGAGGGGGGGGCCTCGGGGAAGTGAAAAACTGTTTTTT
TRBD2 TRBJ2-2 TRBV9 CASSVAGGGTGELFF TGTGCCAGCAGCGTAGCTGGCGGGGGTACCGGGGAGCTGTTTTTT
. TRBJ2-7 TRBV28 CASSLHGTAYEQYF TGTGCCAGCAGTTTGCATGGGACTGCGTACGAGCAGTACTTC
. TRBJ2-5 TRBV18 CASSIGVEETQYF TGTGCCAGCTCAATCGGGGTTGAAGAGACCCAGTACTTC
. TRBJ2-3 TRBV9 CASSAHRVGDTQYF TGTGCCAGCAGCGCCCACAGGGTGGGGGATACGCAGTATTTT
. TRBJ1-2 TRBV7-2 CASSPPDRNYGYTF TGTGCCAGCAGCCCTCCAGACAGGAACTATGGCTACACCTTC
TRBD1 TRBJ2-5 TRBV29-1 CSVLTGGHGAQYF TGCAGCGTCTTAACAGGGGGACATGGGGCCCAGTACTTC
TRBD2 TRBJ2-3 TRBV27 CASRMLAGGAGDTQYF TGTGCCAGCAGGATGCTAGCGGGAGGTGCTGGAGATACGCAGTATTTT
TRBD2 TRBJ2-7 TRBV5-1 CASSSFYGGSPTEQYF TGCGCCAGCAGCTCCTTCTACGGCGGGAGCCCAACCGAGCAGTACTTC
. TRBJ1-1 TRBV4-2 CASSQEQEGGVTEAFF TGTGCCAGCAGCCAAGAACAAGAGGGAGGGGTCACTGAAGCTTTCTTT